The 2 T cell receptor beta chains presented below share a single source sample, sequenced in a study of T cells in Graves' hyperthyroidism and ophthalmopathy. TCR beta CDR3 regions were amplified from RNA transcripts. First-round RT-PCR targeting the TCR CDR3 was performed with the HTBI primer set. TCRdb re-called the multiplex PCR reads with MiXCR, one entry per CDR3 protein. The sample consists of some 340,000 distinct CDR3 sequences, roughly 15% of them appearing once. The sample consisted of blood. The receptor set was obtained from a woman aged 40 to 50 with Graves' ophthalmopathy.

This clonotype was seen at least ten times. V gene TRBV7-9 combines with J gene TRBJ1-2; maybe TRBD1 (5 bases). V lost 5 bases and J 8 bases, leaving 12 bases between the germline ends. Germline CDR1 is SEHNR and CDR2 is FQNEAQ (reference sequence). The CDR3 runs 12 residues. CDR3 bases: TGTGCCAGCAGCCCCGGTGGGGGGGGCTACACCTTC. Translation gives CASSPGGGGYTF.

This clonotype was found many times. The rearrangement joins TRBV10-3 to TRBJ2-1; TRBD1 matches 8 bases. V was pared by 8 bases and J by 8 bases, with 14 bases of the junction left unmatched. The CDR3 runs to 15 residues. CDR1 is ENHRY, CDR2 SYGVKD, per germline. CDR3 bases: TGTGCCATCGAAGAAGGGACAGGTTTTTCGGATGAGCAGTTCTTC. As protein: CAIEEGTGFSDEQFF.